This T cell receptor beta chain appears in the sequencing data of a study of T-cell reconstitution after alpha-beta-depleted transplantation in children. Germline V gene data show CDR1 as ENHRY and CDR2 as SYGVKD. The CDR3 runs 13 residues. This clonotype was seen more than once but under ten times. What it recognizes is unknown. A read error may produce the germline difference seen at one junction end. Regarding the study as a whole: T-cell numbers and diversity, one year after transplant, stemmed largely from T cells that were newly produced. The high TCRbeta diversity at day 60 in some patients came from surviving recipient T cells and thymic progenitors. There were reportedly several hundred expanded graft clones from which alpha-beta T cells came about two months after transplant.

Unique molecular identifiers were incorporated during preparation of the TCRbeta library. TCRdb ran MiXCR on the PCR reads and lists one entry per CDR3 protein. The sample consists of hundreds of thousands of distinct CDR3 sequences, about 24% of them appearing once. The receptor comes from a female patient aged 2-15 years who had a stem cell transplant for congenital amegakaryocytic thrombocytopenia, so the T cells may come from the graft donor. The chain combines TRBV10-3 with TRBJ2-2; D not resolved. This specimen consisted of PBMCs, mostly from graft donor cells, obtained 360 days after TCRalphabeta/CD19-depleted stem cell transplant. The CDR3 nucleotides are TGTGCCATCACTGAGTGGGACACCGGGGAGCTGTTTTTT. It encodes CAITEWDTGELFF.